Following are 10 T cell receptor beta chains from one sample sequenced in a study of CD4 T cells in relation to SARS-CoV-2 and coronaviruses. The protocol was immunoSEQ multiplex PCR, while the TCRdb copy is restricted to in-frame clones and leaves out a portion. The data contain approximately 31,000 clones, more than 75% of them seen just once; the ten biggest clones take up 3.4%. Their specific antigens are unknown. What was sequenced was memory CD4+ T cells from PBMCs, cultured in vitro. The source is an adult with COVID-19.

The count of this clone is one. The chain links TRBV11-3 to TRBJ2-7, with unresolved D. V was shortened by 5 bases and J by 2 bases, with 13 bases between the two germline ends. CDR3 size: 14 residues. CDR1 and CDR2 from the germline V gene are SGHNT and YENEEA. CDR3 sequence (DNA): TGTGCCAGCAGCCCCGGGTCCCCAACCTACGAGCAGTACTTC. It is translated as CASSPGSPTYEQYF.

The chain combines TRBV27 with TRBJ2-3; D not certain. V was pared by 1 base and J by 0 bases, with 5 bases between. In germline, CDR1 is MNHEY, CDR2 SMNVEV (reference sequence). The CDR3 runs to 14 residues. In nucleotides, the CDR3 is TGTGCCAGCAGTTTATTGGTTAGCACAGATACGCAGTATTTT. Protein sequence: CASSLLVSTDTQYF.

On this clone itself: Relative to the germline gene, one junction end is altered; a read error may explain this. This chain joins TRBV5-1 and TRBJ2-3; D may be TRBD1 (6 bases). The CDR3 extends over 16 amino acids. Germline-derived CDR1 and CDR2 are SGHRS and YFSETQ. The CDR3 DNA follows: TGCGCCAGCAGCTTGCGACAGGCCTCCAACACAAATACGCAGTATTTT. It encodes CASSLRQASNTNTQYF.

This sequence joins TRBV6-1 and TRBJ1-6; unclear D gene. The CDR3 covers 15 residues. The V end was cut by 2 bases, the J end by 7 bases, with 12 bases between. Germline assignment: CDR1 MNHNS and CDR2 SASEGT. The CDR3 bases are TGTGCCAGCAGTGAAAGTTGGGCGGGAAATTCACCCCTCCACTTT. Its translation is CASSESWAGNSPLHF.

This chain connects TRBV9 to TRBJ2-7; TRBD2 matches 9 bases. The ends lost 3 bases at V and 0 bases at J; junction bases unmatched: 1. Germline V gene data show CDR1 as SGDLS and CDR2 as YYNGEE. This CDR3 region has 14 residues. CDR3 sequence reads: CASSGSGSSYEQYF. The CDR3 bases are TGTGCCAGCAGCGGTAGCGGGAGCTCCTACGAGCAGTACTTC.

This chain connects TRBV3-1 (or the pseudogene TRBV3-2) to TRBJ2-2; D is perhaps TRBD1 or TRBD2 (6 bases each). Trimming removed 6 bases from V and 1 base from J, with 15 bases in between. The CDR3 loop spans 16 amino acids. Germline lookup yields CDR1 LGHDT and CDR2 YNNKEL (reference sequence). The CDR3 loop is CASRGGVTGNTGELFF. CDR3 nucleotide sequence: TGTGCCAGCAGGGGGGGCGTAACAGGGAACACCGGGGAGCTGTTTTTT.

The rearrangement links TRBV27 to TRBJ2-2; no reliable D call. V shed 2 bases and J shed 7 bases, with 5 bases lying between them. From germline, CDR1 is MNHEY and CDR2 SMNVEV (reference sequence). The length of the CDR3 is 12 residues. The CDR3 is CASSLQYGELFF. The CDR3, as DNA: TGTGCCAGCAGTTTACAGTACGGGGAGCTGTTTTTT.

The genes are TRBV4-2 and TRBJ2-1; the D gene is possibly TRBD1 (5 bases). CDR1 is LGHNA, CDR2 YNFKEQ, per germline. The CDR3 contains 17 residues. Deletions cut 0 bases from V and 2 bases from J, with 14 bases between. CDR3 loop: CASSQEMSGAAYNEQFF. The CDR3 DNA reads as TGTGCCAGCAGCCAAGAAATGAGTGGGGCGGCCTACAATGAGCAGTTCTTC.

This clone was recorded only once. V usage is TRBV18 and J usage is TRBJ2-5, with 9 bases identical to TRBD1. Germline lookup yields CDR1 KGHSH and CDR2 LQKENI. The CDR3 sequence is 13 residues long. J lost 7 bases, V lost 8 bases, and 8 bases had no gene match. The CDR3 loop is CASGQGKRGTQYF. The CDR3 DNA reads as TGTGCCAGCGGACAGGGGAAGAGAGGGACCCAGTACTTC.

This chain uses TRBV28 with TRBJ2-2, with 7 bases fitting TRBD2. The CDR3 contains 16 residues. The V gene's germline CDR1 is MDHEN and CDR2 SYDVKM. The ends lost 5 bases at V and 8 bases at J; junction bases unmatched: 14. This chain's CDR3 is CASSEQMTSPRGELFF. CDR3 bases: TGTGCCAGCAGTGAACAAATGACTAGCCCCCGGGGGGAGCTGTTTTTT.